This passage covers 9 T cell receptor beta chains from one sample sequenced in a study of Graves' ophthalmopathy and Graves' hyperthyroidism. From RNA, the CDR3 regions of TCR beta chains were amplified and sequenced. Second-round multiplex PCR came after a first-round RT-PCR that employed HTBI primers. TCRdb re-derived calls from the multiplex PCR reads in MiXCR, one entry per CDR3 protein. The sample lists over 650,000 distinct CDR3 sequences; about two fifths were seen once. What was sequenced was peripheral blood. The source of these receptors is an adult man with Graves' ophthalmopathy.

This clonotype was observed many times. The CDR3 is CSVDGALRETQYF. CDR3 bases: TGCAGCGTTGATGGGGCCCTCCGAGAGACCCAGTACTTC. This chain joins TRBV29-1 and TRBJ2-5; a weak D match, TRBD1 (5 bases). Trimming removed 3 bases from V and 4 bases from J, with 12 bases in between. This CDR3 is built from 13 residues. CDR1 is SQVTM and CDR2 is ANQGSEA in the germline V gene.

This clonotype was seen repeatedly, ten times or more. The CDR3: CASSPRGGYEQYF. DNA for the CDR3: TGTGCCAGCAGCCCACGAGGGGGCTACGAGCAGTACTTC. The chain uses TRBV9 and TRBJ2-7, with a possible D match to TRBD1 (6 bases). Per germline, CDR1 SGDLS and CDR2 YYNGEE. The CDR3 totals 13 residues. The ends were cut back, 4 bases at V and 3 bases at J, with 11 bases in the middle.

This clonotype was detected ten times or more. The genes are TRBV20-1 and TRBJ1-5, with D maybe TRBD1 (6 bases). Germline V CDR1 and CDR2: DFQATT, SNEGSKA (reference sequence). This CDR3 contains 15 residues. The V end was cut by 0 bases, the J end by 7 bases, with 16 bases between. In DNA form, the CDR3 reads TGCAGTGCTAGAGACGTCGGGGGGCAGCGGCAGCCCCAGCATTTT. It encodes CSARDVGGQRQPQHF.

This clonotype was picked up a small number of times. The chain employs TRBV9 and TRBJ1-1, with D possibly TRBD1 on 5 matching bases. Between the trimmed V and J ends, which lost 3 bases and 2 bases, there was a span of 11 bases. This CDR3 contains 14 residues. Germline CDR1 SGDLS, CDR2 YYNGEE. The CDR3 region has the DNA TGTGCCAGCAGCGGGACGGGGGTAAACACTGAAGCTTTCTTT. As protein: CASSGTGVNTEAFF.

The genes are TRBV24-1 and TRBJ2-5; no firm D call. The V end lost 2 bases, the J end lost 4 bases, and 16 bases lay between the germline ends. Germline CDR1 reads KGHDR; CDR2 reads SFDVKD. The CDR3 totals 16 residues. CDR3 region: CATSDSGANLAETQYF. The CDR3 nucleotides read TGTGCCACCAGTGATTCCGGAGCTAACCTTGCAGAGACCCAGTACTTC.

The chain employs TRBV10-1 and TRBJ2-3, with 9 positions matching TRBD2. The CDR3 spans 13 residues. Losses at the gene ends were 6 bases for V and 6 bases for J; bases not matched to a gene: 4. Germline-derived CDR1 and CDR2 are WNHNN and SYGVQD (reference sequence). CDR3: CASREGLADTQYF. The CDR3 bases are TGCGCCAGCAGAGAGGGACTAGCCGATACGCAGTATTTT.

This clonotype occurred many times. V is TRBV20-1 and J is TRBJ1-5; D not certain. With 3 bases removed from V and 7 bases from J, the gap between germline ends came to 10 bases. The CDR3 is 12 amino acids. From germline, CDR1 is DFQATT and CDR2 SNEGSKA (reference sequence). CDR3 in amino acids: CSASGGGQPQHF. Here the CDR3 DNA reads TGCAGTGCTAGCGGTGGCGGGCAGCCCCAGCATTTT.

This clonotype came up many times. The chain links TRBV29-1 to TRBJ1-1, with D unresolved. The V end lost 7 bases, the J end lost 0 bases, and 15 bases lay between the germline ends. This CDR3 comprises 14 residues. Germline V lookup: CDR1 SQVTM, CDR2 ANQGSEA. Here the CDR3 DNA reads TGCAGCGCCACCCTCGACCCGTTGAACACTGAAGCTTTCTTT. Protein product: CSATLDPLNTEAFF.

The sample holds many counts of this clonotype. The rearrangement joins TRBV19 to TRBJ1-5; TRBD1 agrees at 7 bases. This CDR3 region has 13 residues. Germline assignment: CDR1 LNHDA and CDR2 SQIVND (reference sequence). The ends lost 11 bases at V and 5 bases at J; junction bases unmatched: 9. The CDR3 protein is CAGGDSRDQPQHF. The CDR3 DNA is TGTGCCGGAGGGGACAGTCGAGATCAGCCCCAGCATTTT.